These 4 T cell receptor beta chains were sequenced from one sample in a study of shared clonotypes between healthy human individuals. Using immunoSEQ multiplex PCR, the repertoire was profiled, and TCRdb retains in-frame clones only, with some absent. Here the sample spans 400,000 or so clones, about 96% being singletons. The specimen was memory CD8+ T cells sorted from blood. Subset described: CD45RO+ cells pooled with CCR7-negative TemRA cells. The receptors were sampled from a young man in good health.

The rearrangement uses TRBV19 and TRBJ2-2; weak D call: TRBD2 (6 bases). Trimming cost V 1 base and J 4 bases, with 10 bases left between them. Germline V gives CDR1 LNHDA, CDR2 SQIVND (reference sequence). CDR3 size: 15 residues. Written as DNA, the CDR3 is TGTGCCAGTAGTATAGGCGGGACCGGCACCGGGGAGCTGTTTTTT. Encoded protein: CASSIGGTGTGELFF.

The V call is TRBV5-5, the J call TRBJ2-7; D is unresolved. V lost 0 bases to trimming and J lost 6 bases, with 10 bases between them. The CDR3 extends over 13 amino acids. The germline V gene has CDR1 SGHKS and CDR2 YYEKEE (reference sequence). CDR3: CASSLADVPEQYF. The CDR3 nucleotides are TGTGCCAGCAGCTTGGCGGACGTCCCCGAGCAGTACTTC.

The chain joins TRBV29-1 to TRBJ2-5; 8 nucleotides line up with TRBD2. V lost 2 bases and J lost 4; bases outside the gene matches: 0. The V gene's germline CDR1 is SQVTM and CDR2 ANQGSEA. The CDR3 is made up of 12 amino acids. In nucleotides, the CDR3 is TGCAGCGTTGAACTAGCGGGAGAGACCCAGTACTTC. This gives the protein CSVELAGETQYF.

Notes on this clone: Other DNA sequences of this sample code for an identical CDR3. The chain has TRBV20-1 and TRBJ2-5; D unresolved. The germline V and J ends were trimmed by 5 bases and 1 base, with 2 bases remaining between them. This CDR3 comprises 10 residues. CDR1 is DFQATT and CDR2 is SNEGSKA in the germline V gene (reference sequence). The CDR3 DNA sequence: TGCAGTGCTTTCCAAGAGACCCAGTACTTC. Its translation: CSAFQETQYF.